These 12 T cell receptor beta chains came from one sample sequenced in a study of control samples from healthy donors and cancer patients. Using immunoSEQ multiplex PCR, the repertoire was profiled, and TCRdb retains in-frame clones only, with some absent. The sample contains 170,000 or so clones, around 91% of which appear only once. The sample consisted of blood. The source of these receptors is a woman aged 45-65 years in good health.

The J gene is TRBJ1-3, the V gene TRBV10-3, with unresolved D. This CDR3 spans 11 amino acids. Trimming took off 11 bases at V and 1 base at J, with 6 bases between the two ends. Germline V lookup: CDR1 ENHRY, CDR2 SYGVKD. CDR3 nucleotides: TGTGCCTTAGGGTCTGGAAACACCATATATTTT. Translation: CALGSGNTIYF.

This clone was counted only a few times. This chain joins TRBV15 and TRBJ1-1; no clear D. The V gene lost 3 bases and the J gene lost 6 bases, with 14 bases spanning the gap. Germline V gives CDR1 LNHNV, CDR2 YYDKDF (reference sequence). This CDR3 region has 14 residues. CDR3 bases: TGTGCCACCAGCAGTCGGGGAGTAGGTTCTGAAGCTTTCTTT. This gives the protein CATSSRGVGSEAFF. The entire variable domain, with the rest obtained from reference TRBV15 and TRBJ1-1, is as follows: DAMVIQNPRYQVTQFGKPVTLSCSQTLNHNVMYWYQQKSSQAPKLLFHYYDKDFNNEADTPDNFQSRRPNTSFCFLDIRSPGLGDTAMYLCATSSRGVGSEAFFGQGTRLTVV.

V usage is TRBV4-1 and J usage is TRBJ1-2; tentatively, D is TRBD1 (5 bases). V lost 0 bases and J lost 4, with 15 bases in between. This CDR3 has 16 residues. Per the germline V gene, CDR1 is MGHRA and CDR2 is YSYEKL. In DNA, the CDR3 is TGCGCCAGCAGCCAAGAACGACAGATTATACTCTATGGCTACACCTTC. This encodes CASSQERQIILYGYTF.

This chain joins TRBV5-1 and TRBJ1-6; D gene ambiguous. Trimming left V 4 bases short and J 0 bases short, with 14 bases between. Germline V CDR1 and CDR2: SGHRS, YFSETQ. This CDR3 is 17 amino acids long. The CDR3 sequence: CASSLETPSSYNSPLHF. DNA of the CDR3: TGCGCCAGCAGCCTAGAGACACCTTCCTCCTATAATTCACCCCTCCACTTT.

The genes are TRBV5-5 and TRBJ2-3, with TRBD2 identical over 11 bases. V was clipped by 3 bases and J by 5 bases; unmatched bases: 5. The CDR3 covers 15 residues. Germline V gene lookup returns CDR1 SGHKS and CDR2 YYEKEE (reference sequence). The DNA for the CDR3 is TGTGCCAGCAGCTATAGCGGGGGGGCCGGAGATACGCAGTATTTT. Its translation is CASSYSGGAGDTQYF.

The genes are TRBV7-2 and TRBJ1-2; D is unresolved. The CDR3 totals 15 residues. Trimming removed 8 bases from V and 5 bases from J, with 21 bases in between. Germline-derived CDR1 and CDR2 are SGHTA and FQGNSA. CDR3 sequence (DNA): TGTGCCAGCTCGGATTCCGGTGGCAGGTATTATGGCTACACCTTC. Amino acids: CASSDSGGRYYGYTF.

In DNA form, the CDR3 reads TGTGCCAGCAGCGCCGGACTGAGTCCTAGGGATAATGAAAAACTGTTTTTT. Encoded protein: CASSAGLSPRDNEKLFF. J is TRBJ1-4 and V is TRBV7-9; D remains ambiguous. Germline V gene lookup returns CDR1 SEHNR and CDR2 FQNEAQ (reference sequence). V lost 5 bases and J lost 4, with 20 bases in between. The CDR3 covers 17 residues.

This clone appeared a single time. This chain joins TRBV19 and TRBJ1-3; D call uncertain. From germline, CDR1 is LNHDA and CDR2 SQIVND (reference sequence). The CDR3 has 17 residues. The V end was cut by 3 bases, the J end by 2 bases, with 17 bases between. The chain's CDR3 is CASSISHLTVPGNTIYF. CDR3 DNA sequence: TGTGCCAGTAGTATTTCACACCTAACAGTACCTGGAAACACCATATATTTT.

This clone was seen only once. J is TRBJ2-5 and V is TRBV7-3; 7 bases are shared with TRBD1. The CDR3 extends over 15 amino acids. Germline lookup yields CDR1 SGHTA and CDR2 FQGTGA. Unmatched junction bases numbered 11, after V lost 4 bases and J lost 6 bases. The CDR3 is CASSSSGGRLKTQYF. The CDR3 DNA is TGTGCCAGCAGCTCCTCAGGGGGAAGGCTTAAGACCCAGTACTTC.

V gene TRBV2 combines with J gene TRBJ1-5, with D perhaps TRBD1 (6 bases). Trimming took 0 bases from V and 1 from J, leaving 13 bases between them. This CDR3 is built from 17 residues. The germline V gene encodes CDR1 SNHLY and CDR2 FYNNEI. CDR3 loop: CASSEARGAQSNQPQHF. CDR3 nucleotides: TGTGCCAGCAGTGAAGCCCGGGGGGCTCAAAGCAATCAGCCCCAGCATTTT.

CDR3 in DNA: TGTGCCAGCAGCCACTCGATATACGAGCAGTACTTC. Protein: CASSHSIYEQYF. The V and J genes are TRBV3-1 (or the pseudogene TRBV3-2) and TRBJ2-7; the D is unclear. The CDR3 length is 12 residues. From germline, CDR1 is LGHDT and CDR2 YNNKEL (reference sequence). The germline V and J ends were trimmed by 3 bases and 4 bases, with 7 bases remaining between them.

J is TRBJ2-5 and V is TRBV5-4; tentative D call: TRBD1 (5 bases). V lost 4 bases and J 1 base, leaving 8 bases between the germline ends. This CDR3 has 13 amino acids. Germline-derived CDR1 and CDR2 are SGHNT and YYREEE (reference sequence). CDR3 loop: CASSRDSQETQYF. The CDR3 nucleotides read TGTGCCAGCAGCCGAGACAGCCAAGAGACCCAGTACTTC.